This TCR beta chain was recorded in a study of cytomegalovirus exposure and HLA in healthy donors. Study in general: The roughly 120 validation repertoires, a later analysis reported, used the same platform as the 666 first-cohort repertoires.

CDR1 is MNHNS and CDR2 is SASEGT in the germline V gene. The CDR3 loop spans 14 amino acids. Trimming took off 1 base at V and 5 bases at J, with 10 bases between the two ends. Method: immunoSEQ multiplex PCR; TCRdb's copy keeps in-frame clones and lacks some. The sample yields some 260,000 clones, approximately 84% seen once. Material: PBMCs. The chain is built from TRBV6-1 and TRBJ2-3; D possibly corresponds to TRBD1 (5 bases). The sequence derives from a man younger than 35 in good health and CMV-seropositive. CDR3 sequence reads: CASSEGGWVDTQYF. CDR3 bases: TGTGCCAGCAGTGAAGGGGGCTGGGTAGATACGCAGTATTTT.